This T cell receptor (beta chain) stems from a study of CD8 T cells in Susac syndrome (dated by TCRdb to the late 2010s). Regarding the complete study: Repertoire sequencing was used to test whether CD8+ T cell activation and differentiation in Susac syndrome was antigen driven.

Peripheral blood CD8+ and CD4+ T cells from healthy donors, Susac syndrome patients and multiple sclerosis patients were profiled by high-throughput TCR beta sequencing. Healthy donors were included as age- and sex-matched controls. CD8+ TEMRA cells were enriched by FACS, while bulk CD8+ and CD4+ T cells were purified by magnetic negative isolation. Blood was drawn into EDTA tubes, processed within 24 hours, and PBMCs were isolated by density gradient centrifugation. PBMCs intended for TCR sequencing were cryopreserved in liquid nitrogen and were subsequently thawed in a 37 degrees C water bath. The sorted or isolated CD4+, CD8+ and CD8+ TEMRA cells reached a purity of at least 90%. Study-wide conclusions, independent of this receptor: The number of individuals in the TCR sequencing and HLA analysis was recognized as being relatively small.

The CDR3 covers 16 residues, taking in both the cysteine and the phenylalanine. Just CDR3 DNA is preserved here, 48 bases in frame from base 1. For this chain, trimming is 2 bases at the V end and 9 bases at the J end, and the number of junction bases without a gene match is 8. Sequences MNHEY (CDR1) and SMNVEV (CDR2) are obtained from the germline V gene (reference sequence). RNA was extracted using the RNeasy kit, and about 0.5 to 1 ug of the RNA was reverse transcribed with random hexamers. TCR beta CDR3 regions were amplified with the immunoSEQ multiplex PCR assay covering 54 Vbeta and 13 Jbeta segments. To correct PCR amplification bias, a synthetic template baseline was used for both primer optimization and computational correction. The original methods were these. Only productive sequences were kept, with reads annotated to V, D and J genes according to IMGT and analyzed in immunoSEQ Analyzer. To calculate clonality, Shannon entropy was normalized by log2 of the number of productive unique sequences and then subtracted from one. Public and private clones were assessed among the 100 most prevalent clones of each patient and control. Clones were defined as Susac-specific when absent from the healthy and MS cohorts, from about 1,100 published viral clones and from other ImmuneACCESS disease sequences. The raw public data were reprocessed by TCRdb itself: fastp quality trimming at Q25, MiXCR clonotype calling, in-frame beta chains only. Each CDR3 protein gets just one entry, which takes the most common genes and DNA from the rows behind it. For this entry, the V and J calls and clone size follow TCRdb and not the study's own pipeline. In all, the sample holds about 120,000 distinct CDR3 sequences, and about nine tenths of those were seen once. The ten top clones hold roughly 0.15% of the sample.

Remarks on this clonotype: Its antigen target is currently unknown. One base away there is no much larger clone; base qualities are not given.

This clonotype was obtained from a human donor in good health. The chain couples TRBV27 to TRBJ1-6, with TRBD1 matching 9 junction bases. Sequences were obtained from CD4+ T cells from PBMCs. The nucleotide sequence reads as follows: TGTGCCAGCAGTTTACTTTCGGGACAGGGAATTTCACCCCTCCACTTT. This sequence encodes CASSLLSGQGISPLHF.